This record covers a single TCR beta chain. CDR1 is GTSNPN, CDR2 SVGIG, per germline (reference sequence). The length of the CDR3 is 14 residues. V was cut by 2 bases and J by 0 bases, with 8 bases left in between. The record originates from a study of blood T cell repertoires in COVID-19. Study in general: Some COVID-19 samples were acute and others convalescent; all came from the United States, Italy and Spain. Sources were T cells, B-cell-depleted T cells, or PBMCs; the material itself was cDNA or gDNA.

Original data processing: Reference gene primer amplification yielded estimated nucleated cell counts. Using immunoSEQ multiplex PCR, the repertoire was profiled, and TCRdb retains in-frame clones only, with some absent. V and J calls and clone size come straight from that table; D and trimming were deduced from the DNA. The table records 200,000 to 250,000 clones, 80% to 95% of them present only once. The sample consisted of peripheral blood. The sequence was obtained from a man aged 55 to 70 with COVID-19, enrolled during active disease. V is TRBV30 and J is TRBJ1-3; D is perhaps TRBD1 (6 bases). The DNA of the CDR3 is TGTGCCTGGAGTACAGGGCCCTCTGGAAACACCATATATTTT. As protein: CAWSTGPSGNTIYF. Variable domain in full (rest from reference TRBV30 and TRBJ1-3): SQTIHQWPATLVQPVGSPLSLECTVEGTSNPNLYWYRQAAGRGLQLLFYSVGIGQISSEVPQNLSASRPQDRQFILSSKKLLLSDSGFYLCAWSTGPSGNTIYFGEGSWLTVV.